The rows below give T cell receptor beta chains drawn from one sample of a study of T cell repertoires in cytomegalovirus infection. The antigens these receptors bind are not known. TCRdb passed the reads through MiXCR, listing each CDR3 protein once. The sample consists of about 60,000 distinct CDR3 sequences, roughly a fifth of them appearing once. The starting material was CD8+ T cells from cultured PBMCs, obtained from culture after CMV antigen stimulation. These receptors were obtained from a human donor in good health (CMV status not recorded). Some clones in this sample may be carry-over from other donors' samples. Each CDR3 is given with its conserved first and last residue. The D gene is left open where the match is weak. Only part of the rows carry a size: once, few, many, or a class if the clone is expanded.

V gene: TRBV10-2
D gene: .
CDR3 length: 15
clone size: .
J gene: TRBJ1-1
CDR3 protein: CASSESSSRVTEAFF
CDR3 DNA: TGCGCCAGCAGTGAGTCGTCGTCGAGGGTAACTGAAGCTTTCTTT

V gene: TRBV4-1
D gene: .
CDR3 length: 13
clone size: few
J gene: TRBJ1-4
CDR3 protein: CASSQDIEGKLFF
CDR3 DNA: TGCGCCAGCAGCCAAGATATTGAGGGAAAACTGTTTTTT

V gene: TRBV7-2
D gene: TRBD2
CDR3 length: 16
clone size: many
J gene: TRBJ2-3
CDR3 protein: CASSWGTSGSTDTQYF
CDR3 DNA: TGTGCCAGCAGCTGGGGGACTAGCGGAAGCACAGATACGCAGTATTTT

V gene: TRBV10-3
D gene: TRBD1
CDR3 length: 18
clone size: .
J gene: TRBJ1-1
CDR3 protein: CAISAGSVGQGMVTEAFF
CDR3 DNA: TGTGCCATCAGTGCGGGTTCCGTAGGACAGGGAATGGTAACTGAAGCTTTCTTT

V gene: TRBV7-9
D gene: TRBD1
CDR3 length: 16
clone size: .
J gene: TRBJ1-1
CDR3 protein: CASSGRTGGAGVEAFF
CDR3 DNA: TGTGCCAGCAGCGGTCGGACAGGGGGCGCAGGGGTCGAAGCTTTCTTT

V gene: TRBV27
D gene: .
CDR3 length: 14
clone size: few
J gene: TRBJ1-1
CDR3 protein: CASSLPGLITEAFF
CDR3 DNA: TGTGCCAGCAGTTTGCCAGGGTTGATCACTGAAGCTTTCTTT

V gene: TRBV7-9
D gene: .
CDR3 length: 16
clone size: many
J gene: TRBJ2-2
CDR3 protein: CASREVGATNTGELFF
CDR3 DNA: TGTGCCAGCAGGGAGGTGGGGGCGACGAACACCGGGGAGCTGTTTTTT

V gene: TRBV6-4
D gene: .
CDR3 length: 13
clone size: few
J gene: TRBJ2-1
CDR3 protein: CASSDGPTDEQFF
CDR3 DNA: TGTGCCAGCAGTGACGGCCCCACGGATGAGCAGTTCTTC

V gene: TRBV7-2
D gene: TRBD1
CDR3 length: 16
clone size: .
J gene: TRBJ1-1
CDR3 protein: CASSPGTEIMNTEAFF
CDR3 DNA: TGTGCCAGCAGCCCCGGGACAGAGATCATGAACACTGAAGCTTTCTTT

V gene: TRBV12-3/TRBV12-4
D gene: TRBD1
CDR3 length: 15
clone size: .
J gene: TRBJ1-1
CDR3 protein: CASRPTGGKNTEAFF
CDR3 DNA: TGTGCCAGCAGGCCGACAGGGGGAAAGAACACTGAAGCTTTCTTT

V gene: TRBV7-9
D gene: .
CDR3 length: 12
clone size: .
J gene: TRBJ2-7
CDR3 protein: CASSRRVDEQYF
CDR3 DNA: TGTGCCAGCAGCCGCCGTGTGGACGAGCAGTACTTC

V gene: TRBV7-2
D gene: .
CDR3 length: 15
clone size: .
J gene: TRBJ2-7
CDR3 protein: CASSFRLVSSYEQYF
CDR3 DNA: TGTGCCAGCAGCTTTCGGCTAGTCAGCTCCTACGAGCAGTACTTC

V gene: TRBV7-2
D gene: TRBD1
CDR3 length: 14
clone size: many
J gene: TRBJ2-7
CDR3 protein: CASSLGDSTYEQYF
CDR3 DNA: TGTGCCAGCAGCTTAGGGGACAGTACCTACGAGCAGTACTTC

V gene: TRBV7-2
D gene: .
CDR3 length: 13
clone size: few
J gene: TRBJ1-2
CDR3 protein: CASSPSGGNGYTF
CDR3 DNA: TGTGCCAGCAGCCCCTCCGGCGGGAATGGCTACACCTTC

V gene: TRBV7-9
D gene: .
CDR3 length: 13
clone size: few
J gene: TRBJ2-1
CDR3 protein: CASSPTGYNEQFF
CDR3 DNA: TGTGCCAGCAGCCCTACAGGGTACAATGAGCAGTTCTTC

V gene: TRBV4-2
D gene: TRBD1
CDR3 length: 16
clone size: .
J gene: TRBJ1-2
CDR3 protein: CASSQEGQGAHYGYTF
CDR3 DNA: TGTGCCAGCAGCCAAGAGGGACAGGGGGCTCACTATGGCTACACCTTC

V gene: TRBV19
D gene: .
CDR3 length: 13
clone size: .
J gene: TRBJ1-5
CDR3 protein: CASKHRGNQPQHF
CDR3 DNA: TGTGCCAGTAAGCACAGGGGCAATCAGCCCCAGCATTTT

V gene: TRBV7-2
D gene: .
CDR3 length: 14
clone size: .
J gene: TRBJ2-3
CDR3 protein: CASSPNSPRDTQYF
CDR3 DNA: TGTGCCAGCAGCCCAAACTCCCCAAGGGATACGCAGTATTTT

V gene: TRBV6-5
D gene: TRBD1
CDR3 length: 14
clone size: many
J gene: TRBJ2-1
CDR3 protein: CASSPGQGANEQFF
CDR3 DNA: TGTGCCAGCAGCCCGGGACAGGGGGCGAATGAGCAGTTCTTC

V gene: TRBV6-2/TRBV6-3
D gene: .
CDR3 length: 13
clone size: many
J gene: TRBJ2-7
CDR3 protein: CASSWVQGGEQYF
CDR3 DNA: TGTGCCAGCAGTTGGGTTCAAGGCGGCGAGCAGTACTTC

V gene: TRBV7-8
D gene: .
CDR3 length: 15
clone size: few
J gene: TRBJ2-1
CDR3 protein: CASRSERSSYNEQFF
CDR3 DNA: TGTGCCAGCAGGTCGGAGAGGAGCTCCTACAATGAGCAGTTCTTC

V gene: TRBV25-1
D gene: .
CDR3 length: 13
clone size: .
J gene: TRBJ2-1
CDR3 protein: CASSETIYNEQFF
CDR3 DNA: TGTGCCAGCAGTGAAACCATTTACAATGAGCAGTTCTTC

V gene: TRBV25-1
D gene: .
CDR3 length: 12
clone size: .
J gene: TRBJ1-5
CDR3 protein: CASRVANQPQHF
CDR3 DNA: TGTGCCAGCAGAGTAGCTAATCAGCCCCAGCATTTT

V gene: TRBV7-9
D gene: TRBD2
CDR3 length: 16
clone size: .
J gene: TRBJ2-1
CDR3 protein: CASTMIERGSTEEQFF
CDR3 DNA: TGTGCCAGCACTATGATCGAGCGGGGGTCCACCGAGGAGCAGTTCTTC

V gene: TRBV19
D gene: .
CDR3 length: 15
clone size: .
J gene: TRBJ1-5
CDR3 protein: CASSMSPYSNQPQHF
CDR3 DNA: TGTGCCAGTAGTATGTCACCGTATAGCAATCAGCCCCAGCATTTT

V gene: TRBV20-1
D gene: .
CDR3 length: 11
clone size: .
J gene: TRBJ1-5
CDR3 protein: CSAREGGPQHF
CDR3 DNA: TGCAGTGCTAGAGAAGGCGGGCCCCAGCATTTT